This T cell receptor (beta chain) was documented in a study of Tregs in tolerant kidney transplant recipients. Regarding this clone: Its antigen is not identified.

Generated by immunoSEQ multiplex PCR, the TCRdb table keeps only in-frame clones and is missing some. Of some 74,000 clones listed, 80% to 95% were seen once; the top ten hold 0.3% to 0.4%. The length of the CDR3 is 15 residues. Per germline, CDR1 SGHRS and CDR2 YFSETQ. V dropped 5 bases and J dropped 9; count of bases not matched to a gene: 13. Study-level points and caveats: Tregs expanded with activated donor B cells seemed most donor-specific. No direct test of biological reproducibility was done here.

Unstimulated Tregs (CD4+CD25+CD127-) and CD4+CD25- non-Tregs were sorted from PBMCs. Sample: Tregs from blood, taken before the transplant. The clonotype comes from a human donor who received a combined kidney and bone marrow transplant. This sequence joins TRBV5-1 and TRBJ2-3; 9 bases map to TRBD1. CDR3 sequence reads: CASRTGTGQLETQYF. CDR3 nucleotide sequence: TGCGCCAGCAGAACCGGGACAGGGCAATTGGAAACGCAGTATTTT.